This TCR beta chain came from a study of identical twins (TCRdb year 2016). In terms of the full investigation: To test whether fetal clonotypes persist, the study used deep sequencing on TCR alpha and beta repertoires from monozygotic twins, unrelated adults of various ages, and cord blood. To rule out contamination, replicate twin experiments were performed at different times with different library preparation protocols.

Receptors were amplified or captured by 5' RACE. Sequencing instrument: Illumina HiSeq 2000. A universal primer binding site was added through template switching, and the final cDNA carried a unique molecular identifier so that TCR cDNA molecules could be counted accurately. First-strand cDNA for TCR alpha and beta chains was synthesized from specific primers in the conserved constant-segment region. To control for contamination, each cDNA library was double barcoded with a SMART-Mk sample barcode plus Illumina barcodes. TruSeq adapter sequences, together with Illumina sample barcodes, were added in two successive PCR steps. The TCR alpha and beta cDNA libraries were sequenced on the Illumina HiSeq platform using custom primers. The study's processing was this. Raw reads were processed with MiGEC to extract unique molecular identifiers, and MiXCR was used to determine CDR3 positions. Recombination models were inferred per individual with the repgenHMM and IGoR tools using an EM algorithm. The analysis of shared clonotypes was done with the tcR package in R, with sharing normalized by the product of cloneset sizes. To study raw recombination without the effects of thymic and clonal selection, out-of-frame nonproductive sequences were analyzed. The public reads were quality trimmed at Q25 with fastp and then assembled into clones with MiXCR by TCRdb, keeping productive beta chains. For every CDR3 protein sequence, its rows merge into one entry that carries the most common genes and DNA. The V and J calls come from TCRdb's annotation, not from the publication. The sample includes 1.5 million or so distinct CDR3 sequences, with 32% observed a single time. The ten largest clonotypes hold around 0.25% of the sample.

V sheds 1 base and J sheds 0 bases, leaving 9 bases between their ends. CDR1 and CDR2 are read off the germline V gene as MNHEY and SVGEGT. From cysteine to phenylalanine, the CDR3 is 16 amino acids long. The DNA shown is the 48-base CDR3, in frame from base 1. On this clonotype itself: What this receptor recognizes is not known. It has no much larger one-base neighbor in the sample; base qualities were not kept.

Results and caveats for the whole study, not just this receptor: Invariant T cells such as MAIT and iNKT could partly confound zero-insertion analyses, although diverse VJ usage argued against such confounding for most clonotypes. The excess sharing between twins in beta out-of-frame sequences was weaker because fewer shared sequences reduced the signal-to-noise ratio. Because the same donors could not be followed over many years, the conclusions depended on cross-sectional statistical analysis. In monozygotic twins, out-of-frame TCR alpha sharing was systematically underestimated by recombination models, although the models agreed with sharing between unrelated individuals. Compared with coincidental sharing between unrelated individuals, out-of-frame TCR alpha sequences shared between twins had an excess of sequences with low generation probability. Fewer insertions were carried by abundant cord blood beta clonotypes, a similar but weaker trend appeared in young adult naive repertoires, and no such trend appeared in memory repertoires.

Every donor was a healthy Caucasian. This chain is built from TRBV6-2 or TRBV6-3 and TRBJ2-2; the D gene is perhaps TRBD2, on 5 matching bases. Source material: cord blood. This TCR was recovered from a newborn girl in good health. CDR3 sequence: CASSYYLAANTGELFF. The nucleotides read TGTGCCAGCAGTTACTACCTAGCAGCGAACACCGGGGAGCTGTTTTTT.